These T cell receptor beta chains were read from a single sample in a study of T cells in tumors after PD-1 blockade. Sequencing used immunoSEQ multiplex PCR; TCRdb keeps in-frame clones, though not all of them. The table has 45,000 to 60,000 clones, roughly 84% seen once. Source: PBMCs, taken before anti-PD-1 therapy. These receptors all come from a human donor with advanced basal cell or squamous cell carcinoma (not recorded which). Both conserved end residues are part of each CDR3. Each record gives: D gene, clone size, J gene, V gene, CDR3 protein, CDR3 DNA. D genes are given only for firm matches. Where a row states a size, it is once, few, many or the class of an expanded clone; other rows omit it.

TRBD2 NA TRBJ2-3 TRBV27 CASSLQGGRAGDTQYF TGTGCCAGCAGTTTACAGGGCGGGAGGGCAGGAGATACGCAGTATTTT
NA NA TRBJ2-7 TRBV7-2 CASSLVGGPRDEQYF TGTGCCAGCAGCTTAGTAGGCGGGCCTCGGGACGAGCAGTACTTC
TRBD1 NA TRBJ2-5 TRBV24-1 CATSAAGGGQETQYF TGTGCCACCAGTGCGGCAGGGGGCGGGCAAGAGACCCAGTACTTC
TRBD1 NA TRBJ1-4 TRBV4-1 CASSQTDRATNEKLFF TGCGCCAGCAGCCAGACGGACAGGGCAACTAATGAAAAACTGTTTTTT
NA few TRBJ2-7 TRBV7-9 CASSGRIKDEQYF TGTGCCAGCAGCGGCAGGATAAAGGACGAGCAGTACTTC
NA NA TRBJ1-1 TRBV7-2 CASSEARGTEAFF TGTGCCAGCTCAGAAGCCAGGGGCACTGAAGCTTTCTTT
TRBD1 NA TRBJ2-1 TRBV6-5 CASSYGQGAGNEQFF TGTGCCAGCAGTTATGGGCAGGGGGCAGGCAATGAGCAGTTCTTC
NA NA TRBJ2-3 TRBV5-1 CASSLIPGPYTQYF TGCGCCAGCAGCTTGATACCGGGACCCTATACGCAGTATTTT
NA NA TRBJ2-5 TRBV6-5 CASSLYGAGEYF TGTGCCAGCAGTCTTTACGGGGCCGGGGAGTACTTC
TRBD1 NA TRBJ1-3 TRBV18 CASSPKEGARGNTIYF TGTGCCAGCTCACCGAAGGAGGGGGCGCGTGGAAACACCATATATTTT
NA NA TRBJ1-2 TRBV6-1 CASSESANNYGYTF TGTGCCAGCAGTGAATCGGCCAACAACTATGGCTACACCTTC
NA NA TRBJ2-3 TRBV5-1 CASSLGQDTDTQYF TGCGCCAGCAGCTTGGGACAGGACACAGATACGCAGTATTTT
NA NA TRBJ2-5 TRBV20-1 CSASNGETQYF TGCAGTGCTAGCAATGGGGAGACCCAGTACTTC
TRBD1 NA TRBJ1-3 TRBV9 CASSGTQGASGNTIYF TGTGCCAGCAGCGGTACCCAGGGGGCGTCTGGAAACACCATATATTTT
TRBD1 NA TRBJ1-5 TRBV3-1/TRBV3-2 CASSQGQGGNQPQHF TGTGCCAGCAGCCAAGGACAGGGGGGGAATCAGCCCCAGCATTTT
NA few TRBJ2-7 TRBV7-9 CASSGGNRDSHYEQYF TGTGCCAGCAGCGGTGGGAACAGGGATTCCCACTACGAGCAGTACTTC
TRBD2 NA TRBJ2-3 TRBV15 CATSRSSGVWEDTQYF TGTGCCACCAGCAGGTCGAGCGGGGTCTGGGAAGATACGCAGTATTTT
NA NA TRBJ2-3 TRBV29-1 CSVGTDTQYF TGCAGCGTTGGCACAGATACGCAGTATTTT
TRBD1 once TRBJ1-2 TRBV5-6 CASTPTGAAYGYTF TGTGCCAGCACTCCGACAGGGGCCGCCTATGGCTACACCTTC
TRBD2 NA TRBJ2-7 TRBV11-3 CASSLGTSGTYEQYF TGTGCCAGCAGCCTAGGGACTAGCGGCACCTACGAGCAGTACTTC
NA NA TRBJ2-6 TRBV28 CASRGSGANVLTF TGTGCCAGCAGGGGGTCTGGGGCCAACGTCCTGACTTTC
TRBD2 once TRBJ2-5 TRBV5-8 CASSLWAGGPQTQYF TGTGCCAGCAGCTTGTGGGCGGGGGGGCCTCAGACCCAGTACTTC
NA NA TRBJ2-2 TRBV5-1 CASSLAGNRNTGELFF TGCGCCAGCAGCTTGGCCGGAAACAGAAACACCGGGGAGCTGTTTTTT
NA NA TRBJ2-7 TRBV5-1 CASSLETGYEQYF TGCGCCAGCAGCTTGGAGACAGGCTACGAGCAGTACTTC
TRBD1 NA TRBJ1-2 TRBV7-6 CASSAGTAYGYTF TGTGCCAGCTCCGCCGGGACAGCTTATGGCTACACCTTC
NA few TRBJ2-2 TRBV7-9 CASRQTANTGELFF TGTGCCAGCAGACAGACGGCGAACACCGGGGAGCTGTTTTTT
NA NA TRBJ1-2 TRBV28 CASSFYSFYGYTF TGTGCCAGCAGTTTTTATTCGTTCTATGGCTACACCTTC
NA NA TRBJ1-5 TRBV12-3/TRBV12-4 CASSFSYQPQHF TGTGCCAGCAGTTTTTCGTATCAGCCCCAGCATTTT
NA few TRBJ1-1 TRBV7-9 CASSPGPEAFF TGTGCCAGCAGTCCAGGCCCTGAAGCTTTCTTT
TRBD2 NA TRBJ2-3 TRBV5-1 CASSTEPSGGTDTQYF TGCGCCAGCAGCACGGAACCTAGCGGGGGCACAGATACGCAGTATTTT
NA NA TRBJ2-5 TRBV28 CASSRQAPETQYF TGTGCCAGCTCGCGACAGGCGCCAGAGACCCAGTACTTC
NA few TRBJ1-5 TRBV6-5 CASSYRRLDSNQPQHF TGTGCCAGCAGTTACAGGAGGTTAGATAGCAATCAGCCCCAGCATTTT
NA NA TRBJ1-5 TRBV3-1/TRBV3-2 CASSLVGISNQPQHF TGTGCCAGCAGCCTTGTTGGGATTAGCAATCAGCCCCAGCATTTT
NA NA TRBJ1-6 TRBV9 CASSAYNSPLHF TGTGCCAGCAGCGCGTATAATTCACCCCTCCACTTT
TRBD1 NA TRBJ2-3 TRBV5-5 CASSQAGTGGSTDTQYF TGTGCCAGCAGCCAAGCAGGGACAGGGGGTAGCACAGATACGCAGTATTTT
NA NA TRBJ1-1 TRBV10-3 CAISEVAALDTEAFF TGTGCCATCAGTGAGGTTGCGGCTTTGGACACTGAAGCTTTCTTT
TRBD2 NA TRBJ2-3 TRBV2 CASSGGVTDTQYF TGTGCCAGCAGCGGGGGGGTCACAGATACGCAGTATTTT
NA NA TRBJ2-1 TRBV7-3 CASSLGGAGDEQFF TGTGCCAGCAGCTTAGGGGGCGCGGGGGATGAGCAGTTCTTC
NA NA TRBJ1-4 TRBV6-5 CASSNPGLNSGKLFF TGTGCCAGCAGTAACCCGGGGCTTAACTCAGGAAAACTGTTTTTT
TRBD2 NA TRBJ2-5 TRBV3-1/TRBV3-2 CASQGASGRETQYF TGTGCCAGCCAAGGGGCTAGCGGGCGGGAGACCCAGTACTTC
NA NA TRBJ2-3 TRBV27 CASSFGDTQYF TGTGCCAGCAGTTTCGGTGATACGCAGTATTTT
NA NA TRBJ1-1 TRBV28 CASTTTGDTEAFF TGTGCCAGCACCACAACGGGGGACACTGAAGCTTTCTTT
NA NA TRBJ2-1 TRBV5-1 CASSLGGTNNEQFF TGCGCCAGCAGCTTGGGTGGGACAAACAATGAGCAGTTCTTC
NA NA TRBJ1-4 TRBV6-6 CASRPETGTGNEKLFF TGTGCCAGCAGGCCGGAGACCGGGACGGGTAATGAAAAACTGTTTTTT
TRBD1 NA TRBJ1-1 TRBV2 CAISGTGGPKEAFF TGTGCCATCTCCGGGACAGGAGGACCGAAAGAAGCTTTCTTT
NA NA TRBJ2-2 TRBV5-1 CASSAKTANTGELFF TGCGCCAGCAGCGCTAAAACAGCGAACACCGGGGAGCTGTTTTTT
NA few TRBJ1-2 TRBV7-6 CASSLEAAGVDYTF TGTGCCAGCAGCTTAGAGGCGGCAGGGGTTGACTACACCTTC
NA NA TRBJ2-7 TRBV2 CASSGQGYEQYF TGTGCCAGCAGTGGGCAGGGCTACGAGCAGTACTTC